One and the same sample provided the 5 T cell receptor beta chains below, sequenced in a study of cytomegalovirus exposure and HLA in healthy donors. The PCR ran on 60 Vbeta and 13 Jbeta primers. Some clones are missing from TCRdb's copy, which holds only in-frame ones; the method was immunoSEQ multiplex PCR. The data contain some 150,000 clones, about 79% of them seen just once; the ten biggest clones take up 1.5% to 2%. The sample taken for sequencing was PBMCs. Receptor source: a woman aged 25-40 years in good health and CMV-seronegative.

The rearrangement links TRBV30 to TRBJ2-1; 7 nucleotides agree with TRBD1. The germline gives CDR1 GTSNPN, CDR2 SVGIG (reference sequence). V lost 2 bases and J lost 6; bases outside the gene matches: 13. The CDR3 spans 16 residues. CDR3 nucleotides: TGTGCCTGGAGTAAAGGGGGCTCATCTATAATCAATGAGCAGTTCTTC. It specifies CAWSKGGSSIINEQFF.

The chain couples TRBV6-5 to TRBJ2-7; TRBD1 agrees at 7 bases. Unmatched junction bases numbered 6, after V lost 6 bases and J lost 1 base. This CDR3 contains 14 residues. CDR1 MNHEY and CDR2 SVGAGI come from the germline V gene. The CDR3 nucleotides are TGTGCCAGCAGATCGGACAGGTTTTCCTACGAGCAGTACTTC. This translates into CASRSDRFSYEQYF.

The rearrangement joins TRBV19 to TRBJ1-5; 7 bases map to TRBD1. This CDR3 contains 17 residues. From germline, CDR1 is LNHDA and CDR2 SQIVND (reference sequence). J gave up 1 base and V 6 bases, and 12 bases lay outside the gene matches. In DNA, the CDR3 is TGTGCCAGTAGGACTTTAGACAGGGCAAGAAGCAATCAGCCCCAGCATTTT. Amino acid sequence: CASRTLDRARSNQPQHF.

The genes are TRBV5-6 and TRBJ2-1; D remains unclear. Trimming stripped 1 base from V and 4 bases from J, with 15 bases between. The CDR3 has 16 residues. Germline CDR1 reads SGHDT; CDR2 reads YYEEEE. In DNA, the CDR3 is TGTGCCAGCAGCTTGTTTGCCAGGTCTTATTACAATGAGCAGTTCTTC. Amino acid sequence: CASSLFARSYYNEQFF.

The V call is TRBV11-3, the J call TRBJ2-1; D unresolved. This CDR3 region has 15 residues. From germline, CDR1 is SGHNT and CDR2 YENEEA. With 5 bases removed from V and 1 base from J, the gap between germline ends came to 12 bases. CDR3 residues: CASSLTGPSYNEQFF. The CDR3 nucleotides are TGTGCCAGCAGCCTTACCGGTCCATCCTACAATGAGCAGTTCTTC.